This TCR beta chain was identified during a study of CD8+ T cells in alopecia areata. Note on this clone: Its cognate antigen is unknown. The same CDR3 can be traced to other DNA sequences in this sample.

Study results and caveats: Scalp repertoires also include resident alphabeta T cells from normal skin.

Treatment reported: oral pan-JAK inhibitor, 5-10 mg twice daily. Alopecia areata patients provided lesional scalp punch biopsies and peripheral blood. This CDR3 has 15 amino acids. Germline CDR1 SGDLS, CDR2 YYNGEE. V gave up 0 bases and J gave up 1 base, with 5 bases separating them. Sequencing templates came from extracted RNA that was reverse transcribed into cDNA. Using immunoSEQ multiplex PCR, the repertoire was profiled, and TCRdb retains in-frame clones only, with some absent. The repertoire holds approximately 200,000 clones, with more than 45% as singletons. The sequence derives from a human donor with alopecia areata. The chain uses TRBV9 and TRBJ2-6; D is possibly TRBD2 (5 bases). Sequencing used CD4+ T cells sorted from blood, obtained at week 24, from a patient treated with tofacitinib. The CDR3 sequence: CASSVAGSGANVLTF. The CDR3 DNA follows: TGTGCCAGCAGCGTAGCGGGGTCTGGGGCCAACGTCCTGACTTTC.